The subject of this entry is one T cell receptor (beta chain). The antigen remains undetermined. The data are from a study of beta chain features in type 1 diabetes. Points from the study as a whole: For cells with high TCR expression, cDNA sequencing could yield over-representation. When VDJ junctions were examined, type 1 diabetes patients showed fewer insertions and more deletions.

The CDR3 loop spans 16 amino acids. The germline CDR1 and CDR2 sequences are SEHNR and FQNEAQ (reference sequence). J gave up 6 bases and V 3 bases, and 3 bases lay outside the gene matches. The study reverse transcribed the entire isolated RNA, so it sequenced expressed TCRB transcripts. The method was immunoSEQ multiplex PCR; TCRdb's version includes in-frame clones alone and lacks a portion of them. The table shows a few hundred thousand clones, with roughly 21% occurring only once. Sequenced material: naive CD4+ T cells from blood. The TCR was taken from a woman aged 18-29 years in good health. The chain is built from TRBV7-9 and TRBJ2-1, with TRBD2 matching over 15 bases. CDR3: CASSFSGLAGGNEQFF. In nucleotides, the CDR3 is TGTGCCAGCAGCTTCTCGGGACTAGCGGGGGGCAATGAGCAGTTCTTC. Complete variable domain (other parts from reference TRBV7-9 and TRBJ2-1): DTGVSQNPRHKITKRGQNVTFRCDPISEHNRLYWYRQTLGQGPEFLTYFQNEAQLEKSRLLSDRFSAERPKGSFSTLEIQRTEQGDSAMYLCASSFSGLAGGNEQFFGPGTRLTVL.